Listed below are T cell receptor beta chains from one sample, sequenced in a study of regulatory T cells in long-lasting Graves disease. MiXCR was run by TCRdb on the multiplex PCR reads, yielding one entry per CDR3 protein. In the table there are approximately 400,000 distinct CDR3 sequences, less than 25% of which are singletons. The material sequenced was peripheral blood mononuclear cells (PBMCs), taken when the disease was refractory, from a patient treated with antithyroid drugs. Every receptor here comes from a female donor with Graves disease. CDR3s include the opening cysteine and the closing phenylalanine or tryptophan. Each record gives: CDR3 DNA, CDR3 protein, CDR3 length, V gene, J gene, D gene, clone size. A D gene is named only where the DNA matches it firmly. Rows may omit the clone size; those that give it use once, few, many or a size class.

CDR3 DNA: TGTGCCAGTAGCGACGGCGGAGCGGGAGGCACCTACGAGCAGTACTTC
CDR3 protein: CASSDGGAGGTYEQYF
CDR3 length: 16
V gene: TRBV19
J gene: TRBJ2-7
D gene: TRBD2
clone size: -

CDR3 DNA: TGCGCCAGCAGCCCCAGTCGGGCCTGGGACGAGCAGTACTTC
CDR3 protein: CASSPSRAWDEQYF
CDR3 length: 14
V gene: TRBV5-1
J gene: TRBJ2-7
D gene: -
clone size: -

CDR3 DNA: TGTGCCAGCTCACCGGAGGGAAGGCTTCCTGAAGCTTTCTTT
CDR3 protein: CASSPEGRLPEAFF
CDR3 length: 14
V gene: TRBV18
J gene: TRBJ1-1
D gene: -
clone size: -

CDR3 DNA: TGCAGCCCCGGAGGACACTTGAACACTGAAGCTTTCTTT
CDR3 protein: CSPGGHLNTEAFF
CDR3 length: 13
V gene: TRBV20-1
J gene: TRBJ1-1
D gene: -
clone size: -

CDR3 DNA: TGTGCCAGCAGCCCTGTGGGAAGGGAGACCCAGTACTTC
CDR3 protein: CASSPVGRETQYF
CDR3 length: 13
V gene: TRBV28
J gene: TRBJ2-5
D gene: -
clone size: many

CDR3 DNA: TGTGCCAGCAGCTTAGCAACAGTCGGGGCCCTTCAGTACTTC
CDR3 protein: CASSLATVGALQYF
CDR3 length: 14
V gene: TRBV7-2
J gene: TRBJ2-7
D gene: -
clone size: many

CDR3 DNA: TGTGCCAGCGGTACAACACTTATCTACAATGAGCAGTTCTTC
CDR3 protein: CASGTTLIYNEQFF
CDR3 length: 14
V gene: TRBV28
J gene: TRBJ2-1
D gene: -
clone size: many

CDR3 DNA: TGTCCCAGCAGCCAAGGCCAGGGGGGAACTGAAGCTTTCTTT
CDR3 protein: CPSSQGQGGTEAFF
CDR3 length: 14
V gene: TRBV3-1
J gene: TRBJ1-1
D gene: TRBD1
clone size: few

CDR3 DNA: TGTGCCAGCACCTCAGCCGTCCGAGTCAATCAGCCCCAGCATTTT
CDR3 protein: CASTSAVRVNQPQHF
CDR3 length: 15
V gene: TRBV6-2/TRBV6-3
J gene: TRBJ1-5
D gene: -
clone size: many

CDR3 DNA: TGTGCCAGCAGCCGCGGGGGCTGGTTAGCGGGAGACGAGCAGTTCTTC
CDR3 protein: CASSRGGWLAGDEQFF
CDR3 length: 16
V gene: TRBV7-9
J gene: TRBJ2-1
D gene: TRBD2
clone size: -

CDR3 DNA: TGTGCCAGCAGCCAAGATTTTGGGCAGCCCAGGGCTTTCTTT
CDR3 protein: CASSQDFGQPRAFF
CDR3 length: 14
V gene: TRBV4-2
J gene: TRBJ1-1
D gene: -
clone size: few

CDR3 DNA: TGCAGCGTTGAAGAGGCCAGGGACTTTGGAAACACCATATATTTT
CDR3 protein: CSVEEARDFGNTIYF
CDR3 length: 15
V gene: TRBV29-1
J gene: TRBJ1-3
D gene: -
clone size: -

CDR3 DNA: TGCAGTGCTAGGGAGACAGTTGCCTACGAGCAGTACTTC
CDR3 protein: CSARETVAYEQYF
CDR3 length: 13
V gene: TRBV20-1
J gene: TRBJ2-7
D gene: -
clone size: -

CDR3 DNA: TGCGCCAGCAGCGGGTGGTCAACCCAAGAGACCCAGTACTTC
CDR3 protein: CASSGWSTQETQYF
CDR3 length: 14
V gene: TRBV5-1
J gene: TRBJ2-5
D gene: -
clone size: -

CDR3 DNA: TGCGCCAGCAGCCAGACCGGGACTACCCAAGAGACCCAGTACTTC
CDR3 protein: CASSQTGTTQETQYF
CDR3 length: 15
V gene: TRBV4-1
J gene: TRBJ2-5
D gene: TRBD2
clone size: many

CDR3 DNA: TGTGCCTTCTCTCGCGGGGGGGAAGAGACCCAGTACTTC
CDR3 protein: CAFSRGGEETQYF
CDR3 length: 13
V gene: TRBV30
J gene: TRBJ2-5
D gene: TRBD2
clone size: many

CDR3 DNA: TGTGCCACCAGCAGAGAAAGGGCTAATAAAGGGATATATGGACAGCCCCAGCATTTT
CDR3 protein: CATSRERANKGIYGQPQHF
CDR3 length: 19
V gene: TRBV15
J gene: TRBJ1-5
D gene: -
clone size: many

CDR3 DNA: TGTGCCAGCAGCTTAATGAGCGGCACCGGGGAGCTGTTTTTT
CDR3 protein: CASSLMSGTGELFF
CDR3 length: 14
V gene: TRBV7-2
J gene: TRBJ2-2
D gene: -
clone size: many

CDR3 DNA: TGCGCCAGCAGCCAAGCGGGGGACGGTCACGAGCAGTACTTC
CDR3 protein: CASSQAGDGHEQYF
CDR3 length: 14
V gene: TRBV4-3
J gene: TRBJ2-7
D gene: -
clone size: -

CDR3 DNA: TGTGCCAGCAGCCCAGGGGGCTGGGATACGCAGTATTTT
CDR3 protein: CASSPGGWDTQYF
CDR3 length: 13
V gene: TRBV11-1
J gene: TRBJ2-3
D gene: TRBD1
clone size: -

CDR3 DNA: TGTGCCAGCAGCTTATTTGGGGCCATGAACACTGAAGCTTTCTTT
CDR3 protein: CASSLFGAMNTEAFF
CDR3 length: 15
V gene: TRBV7-2
J gene: TRBJ1-1
D gene: -
clone size: -

CDR3 DNA: TGTGCCAGTAGTATCCCCCCCCCCGGGGCCTACGAGCAGTACTTC
CDR3 protein: CASSIPPPGAYEQYF
CDR3 length: 15
V gene: TRBV19
J gene: TRBJ2-7
D gene: -
clone size: few

CDR3 DNA: TGTGCCAGCAATACAGGCCTCTATGGCTACACCTTC
CDR3 protein: CASNTGLYGYTF
CDR3 length: 12
V gene: TRBV2
J gene: TRBJ1-2
D gene: -
clone size: many

CDR3 DNA: TGCAGCGGGACCGGGACAGGGTCCTACGAGCAGTACTTC
CDR3 protein: CSGTGTGSYEQYF
CDR3 length: 13
V gene: TRBV29-1
J gene: TRBJ2-7
D gene: TRBD1
clone size: few

CDR3 DNA: TGTGCCAGCAGTTTTGACTCCTACACCGGGGAGCTGTTTTTT
CDR3 protein: CASSFDSYTGELFF
CDR3 length: 14
V gene: TRBV28
J gene: TRBJ2-2
D gene: -
clone size: many

CDR3 DNA: TGTGCCAGCAGCTTAGATGAAGTTTATAACTATGGCTACACCTTC
CDR3 protein: CASSLDEVYNYGYTF
CDR3 length: 15
V gene: TRBV7-9
J gene: TRBJ1-2
D gene: -
clone size: -

CDR3 DNA: TGTGCCAGCAGTGTAAGCGGGAGAAGTATCGATGAGCAGTTCTTC
CDR3 protein: CASSVSGRSIDEQFF
CDR3 length: 15
V gene: TRBV6-1
J gene: TRBJ2-1
D gene: TRBD2
clone size: -

CDR3 DNA: TGTGCCAGCAGCCAAGGTCAGGGGAACACTGAAGCTTTCTTT
CDR3 protein: CASSQGQGNTEAFF
CDR3 length: 14
V gene: TRBV3-1
J gene: TRBJ1-1
D gene: -
clone size: many

CDR3 DNA: TGTGCCAGCAGCCCCTCCCGGGGGGCAGGGAGCACAGATACGCAGTATTTT
CDR3 protein: CASSPSRGAGSTDTQYF
CDR3 length: 17
V gene: TRBV11-2
J gene: TRBJ2-3
D gene: -
clone size: -

CDR3 DNA: TGTGCCTGGAGTGGACAGAGCTCCTACAATGAGCAGTTCTTC
CDR3 protein: CAWSGQSSYNEQFF
CDR3 length: 14
V gene: TRBV30
J gene: TRBJ2-1
D gene: -
clone size: many

CDR3 DNA: TGTGCCAGCAGTTTACCCCGGGGGCCCTATCAGCCCCAGCATTTT
CDR3 protein: CASSLPRGPYQPQHF
CDR3 length: 15
V gene: TRBV28
J gene: TRBJ1-5
D gene: -
clone size: many

CDR3 DNA: TGCGCCAGCAGCGGCAAACAGGGGGACACCGGGGAGCTGTTTTTT
CDR3 protein: CASSGKQGDTGELFF
CDR3 length: 15
V gene: TRBV5-1
J gene: TRBJ2-2
D gene: TRBD1
clone size: -

CDR3 DNA: TGTGCCAGCACCCCCGCCGGGACAGCCCTTTTCTCCTACGAGCAGTACTTC
CDR3 protein: CASTPAGTALFSYEQYF
CDR3 length: 17
V gene: TRBV14
J gene: TRBJ2-7
D gene: TRBD1
clone size: few

CDR3 DNA: TGTGCCAGCAGCATCACAGGGGCCAATGAGCAGTTCTTC
CDR3 protein: CASSITGANEQFF
CDR3 length: 13
V gene: TRBV12-3/TRBV12-4
J gene: TRBJ2-1
D gene: TRBD1
clone size: -

CDR3 DNA: TGTGCCAGCAGTCCTCTCGTCGGGGCGGGAGCTACCTACGAGCAGTACTTC
CDR3 protein: CASSPLVGAGATYEQYF
CDR3 length: 17
V gene: TRBV28
J gene: TRBJ2-7
D gene: TRBD2
clone size: many

CDR3 DNA: TGTGCCAGCAGCCCCGGGAGGGCAGGGGCACTATCTGGGGCCAACGTCCTGACTTTC
CDR3 protein: CASSPGRAGALSGANVLTF
CDR3 length: 19
V gene: TRBV2
J gene: TRBJ2-6
D gene: TRBD2
clone size: -

CDR3 DNA: TGTGCCAGCAGTCCACCTGGCTCAACCTACAATGAGCAGTTCTTC
CDR3 protein: CASSPPGSTYNEQFF
CDR3 length: 15
V gene: TRBV12-3/TRBV12-4
J gene: TRBJ2-1
D gene: -
clone size: -

CDR3 DNA: TGTGCCAGCAGCATAAACACCGCTCCAGGCTCCTATAATTCACCCCTCCACTTT
CDR3 protein: CASSINTAPGSYNSPLHF
CDR3 length: 18
V gene: TRBV11-2
J gene: TRBJ1-6
D gene: -
clone size: few

CDR3 DNA: TGTGCCATCTCGAGTGGTAGGGAGACCCAGTACTTC
CDR3 protein: CAISSGRETQYF
CDR3 length: 12
V gene: TRBV10-3
J gene: TRBJ2-5
D gene: -
clone size: -

CDR3 DNA: TGTGCCAGTAGTATACAGGGGGCCCCAACCTACGAGCAGTACTTC
CDR3 protein: CASSIQGAPTYEQYF
CDR3 length: 15
V gene: TRBV19
J gene: TRBJ2-7
D gene: TRBD1
clone size: -

CDR3 DNA: TGTGCCAGCAGCTTAGGGACCAACAATCAGCCCCAGCATTTT
CDR3 protein: CASSLGTNNQPQHF
CDR3 length: 14
V gene: TRBV7-2
J gene: TRBJ1-5
D gene: -
clone size: many

CDR3 DNA: TGCAGTGCTTCGACGGAGGGGAGCATTCAGTACTTC
CDR3 protein: CSASTEGSIQYF
CDR3 length: 12
V gene: TRBV20-1
J gene: TRBJ2-4
D gene: -
clone size: many

CDR3 DNA: TGTGCCAGCAGATGGATGGGGGATGAGCAGTTCTTC
CDR3 protein: CASRWMGDEQFF
CDR3 length: 12
V gene: TRBV2
J gene: TRBJ2-1
D gene: -
clone size: -

CDR3 DNA: TGTGCCAGCAGCCGTTTATCGGGACACAGTGCAACTAATGAAAAACTGTTTTTT
CDR3 protein: CASSRLSGHSATNEKLFF
CDR3 length: 18
V gene: TRBV7-9
J gene: TRBJ1-4
D gene: -
clone size: -

CDR3 DNA: TGTGCCAGCAGCGACGCTAGCGAGCAGTACTTC
CDR3 protein: CASSDASEQYF
CDR3 length: 11
V gene: TRBV27
J gene: TRBJ2-7
D gene: -
clone size: -

CDR3 DNA: TGTGCCAGCAGCTTAGTACTACAGCCGAACACTGAAGCTTTCTTT
CDR3 protein: CASSLVLQPNTEAFF
CDR3 length: 15
V gene: TRBV11-2
J gene: TRBJ1-1
D gene: -
clone size: many

CDR3 DNA: TGTGCCATCAGTGACCCGACCCGGGGCTACGAGCAGTACTTC
CDR3 protein: CAISDPTRGYEQYF
CDR3 length: 14
V gene: TRBV10-3
J gene: TRBJ2-7
D gene: -
clone size: many

CDR3 DNA: TGTGCCAGCAGTGGGGAGAGACAGGCGTACAACGAGCGGTACTTC
CDR3 protein: CASSGERQAYNERYF
CDR3 length: 15
V gene: TRBV25-1
J gene: TRBJ2-7
D gene: -
clone size: -

CDR3 DNA: TGTGCCACCAGTCCCCCCGGCTCCTACGAGCAGTACTTC
CDR3 protein: CATSPPGSYEQYF
CDR3 length: 13
V gene: TRBV15
J gene: TRBJ2-7
D gene: -
clone size: many

CDR3 DNA: TGTGCCAGCAGCTACCAAAAGGGACTGGGCACAGATACGCAGTATTTT
CDR3 protein: CASSYQKGLGTDTQYF
CDR3 length: 16
V gene: TRBV11-2
J gene: TRBJ2-3
D gene: -
clone size: -

CDR3 DNA: TGTGCCAGCAAGGCCCGCGCTGGGGCCAACGTCCTGACTTTC
CDR3 protein: CASKARAGANVLTF
CDR3 length: 14
V gene: TRBV27
J gene: TRBJ2-6
D gene: -
clone size: -

CDR3 DNA: TGTGCCAGCAGCTACAGGGGATCGTACACTGAAGCTTTCTTT
CDR3 protein: CASSYRGSYTEAFF
CDR3 length: 14
V gene: TRBV6-2/TRBV6-3
J gene: TRBJ1-1
D gene: TRBD1
clone size: many

CDR3 DNA: TGTGCCAGCAGTACGACCGGGACCCCTAATCAGCCCCAGCATTTT
CDR3 protein: CASSTTGTPNQPQHF
CDR3 length: 15
V gene: TRBV6-1
J gene: TRBJ1-5
D gene: -
clone size: few